This is a list of T cell receptor beta chains from one sample in a study of CD8+ T cells in alopecia areata. Some clones are missing from TCRdb's copy, which holds only in-frame ones; the method was immunoSEQ multiplex PCR. Here the sample spans some 200,000 clones, about 57% being singletons. This material consisted of CD4+ T cells sorted from blood, taken at week 4, from a patient treated with tofacitinib. The source of these receptors is a human donor with alopecia areata. Each CDR3 is given with its conserved first and last residue. The order of the fields is J gene, V gene, D gene, CDR3 length, clone size, CDR3 DNA, CDR3 protein. The D gene is left open where the match is weak. Clone size is not always given. Where it is, it says once, few, many or a class for expanded clones.

TRBJ2-7 | TRBV5-1 | . | 13 | . | TGCGCCAGCGTCTGGGCCGAGGGACACGAGCAGTACTTC | CASVWAEGHEQYF
TRBJ1-2 | TRBV2 | . | 13 | . | TGTGCCAGCAGTGAAGAGACAGCCTATGGCTACACCTTC | CASSEETAYGYTF
TRBJ2-6 | TRBV10-3 | . | 13 | few | TGTGCCATTCCGGGGGCTGGGGCCAACGTCCTGACTTTC | CAIPGAGANVLTF
TRBJ2-3 | TRBV11-2 | TRBD1 | 15 | . | TGTGCCAGCAGCTTGTTCAGGACAGGCTCAGATACGCAGTATTTT | CASSLFRTGSDTQYF
TRBJ2-4 | TRBV5-6 | . | 13 | . | TGTGCCAGCAGCCACGGACGGAAAAACATTCAGTACTTC | CASSHGRKNIQYF
TRBJ1-6 | TRBV2 | TRBD1 | 16 | . | TGTGCCAGCAGGCTAAATCCGGGACAGGGGAATTCACCCCTCCACTTT | CASRLNPGQGNSPLHF
TRBJ2-2 | TRBV5-4 | . | 16 | few | TGTGCCAGCAGCTTGGTCAAGGGCGGTGGCACCGGGGAGCTGTTTTTT | CASSLVKGGGTGELFF
TRBJ2-1 | TRBV19 | TRBD2 | 18 | few | TGTGCCAGCCAAGGACTAGCGGGGCGCCAGAGCTCCTACAATGAGCAGTTCTTC | CASQGLAGRQSSYNEQFF
TRBJ1-1 | TRBV5-6 | . | 12 | . | TGTGCCAGCAGCTTGTTGGAGAGCGAAGCTTTCTTT | CASSLLESEAFF
TRBJ2-1 | TRBV29-1 | TRBD1 | 13 | . | TGCAGCACTCAGGGGGCAGTTTACAATGAGCAGTTCTTC | CSTQGAVYNEQFF
TRBJ2-4 | TRBV29-1 | TRBD2 | 13 | . | TGCAGCGTTCGGGCTAGCGGGGCGAACATTCAGTACTTC | CSVRASGANIQYF
TRBJ1-6 | TRBV15 | . | 14 | . | TGTGCCACCAGCTCCAGCTCCTATAATTCACCCCTCCACTTT | CATSSSSYNSPLHF
TRBJ2-5 | TRBV5-1 | TRBD1 | 17 | once | TGCGCCAGCAGCGCGGGACGTCAGGGGGCCCTTCAAGAGACCCAGTACTTC | CASSAGRQGALQETQYF
TRBJ1-6 | TRBV7-9 | . | 16 | . | TGTGCCAGCAGCTTAGGATCCGGGGGGCTGGATTCACCCCTCCACTTT | CASSLGSGGLDSPLHF
TRBJ1-1 | TRBV5-6 | . | 15 | . | TGTGCCAGCAGGTTCACAGGTTCCGCTTACACTGAAGCTTTCTTT | CASRFTGSAYTEAFF
TRBJ2-7 | TRBV7-2 | . | 16 | . | TGTGCCAGCAGCTTAAGGGCCGCCGGCAGGGGGGACGAGCAGTACTTC | CASSLRAAGRGDEQYF
TRBJ1-1 | TRBV29-1 | TRBD1 | 12 | . | TGCAGCGTGACAGGGATGAACACTGAAGCTTTCTTT | CSVTGMNTEAFF
TRBJ1-1 | TRBV19 | . | 14 | few | TGTGCCAGTAGTAACCCCTGGCGGGGCACTGAAGCTTTCTTT | CASSNPWRGTEAFF
TRBJ2-5 | TRBV5-1 | TRBD2 | 14 | . | TGCGCCAGCAGCGCCGGACTAGGCACTGAGACCCAGTACTTC | CASSAGLGTETQYF
TRBJ1-5 | TRBV4-1 | TRBD1 | 14 | once | TGCGCCAGCAGCCATTTACAGGGGAATCAGCCCCAGCATTTT | CASSHLQGNQPQHF
TRBJ2-5 | TRBV27 | TRBD1 | 15 | . | TGTGCCAGCATGACCGGGACAGGGGGACAAGAGACCCAGTACTTC | CASMTGTGGQETQYF
TRBJ2-6 | TRBV30 | TRBD1 | 17 | . | TGTGCCTGGAGTCCCGATCGGACAGGGACTGGGGCCAACGTCCTGACTTTC | CAWSPDRTGTGANVLTF
TRBJ2-1 | TRBV29-1 | . | 15 | . | TGCAGCGTTGAAGAATGGGGCACCCATCCCAATGAGCAGTTCTTC | CSVEEWGTHPNEQFF
TRBJ1-2 | TRBV27 | . | 14 | . | TGTGCCAGCAGCGTACAAAAAGCTAACTATGGCTACACCTTC | CASSVQKANYGYTF
TRBJ1-6 | TRBV2 | . | 14 | few | TGTGCCAGCAGTGAAGCGCGGTTCAATTCACCCCTCCACTTT | CASSEARFNSPLHF
TRBJ2-7 | TRBV7-2 | . | 13 | . | TGTGCCAGCAGCGACCACAGGGAAGGCGAGCAGTACTTC | CASSDHREGEQYF
TRBJ2-4 | TRBV14 | . | 16 | . | TGTGCCAGCAGCCAAGAAAACTCCGAGGGGGAAAACATTCAGTACTTC | CASSQENSEGENIQYF
TRBJ2-5 | TRBV5-1 | . | 13 | . | TGCGCCAGCTGTCGAACTGGACAAGAGACCCAGTACTTC | CASCRTGQETQYF
TRBJ1-1 | TRBV29-1 | TRBD1 | 15 | many | TGCAGCGTCACAGGGACAGCCAATATGAACACTGAAGCTTTCTTT | CSVTGTANMNTEAFF
TRBJ2-5 | TRBV5-1 | TRBD2 | 16 | few | TGCGCCAGCAGCGCCGGGTCCCTGAGGCAGCGGGGGGGCCAGTACTTC | CASSAGSLRQRGGQYF
TRBJ1-4 | TRBV21-1 | . | 15 | . | TGTGCCAGCAGCAAAGTGCCGGGGGCTAATGAAAAACTGTTTTTT | CASSKVPGANEKLFF
TRBJ2-2 | TRBV5-1 | . | 14 | . | TGCGCCAGCAGCTTCACAGGGAATATCGGGGAGCTGTTTTTT | CASSFTGNIGELFF
TRBJ1-6 | TRBV27 | . | 15 | . | TGTGCCAGCAAAATAACAGGGATTCTTAATTCACCCCTCCACTTT | CASKITGILNSPLHF
TRBJ2-5 | TRBV29-1 | . | 12 | . | TGCAGCGTTGACTACGGGGTAGAGACCCAGTACTTC | CSVDYGVETQYF
TRBJ1-2 | TRBV4-3 | TRBD1 | 13 | . | TGCGCCAGCAGCTCGGACAGGGGCGGCGGCTACACCTTC | CASSSDRGGGYTF
TRBJ2-5 | TRBV10-2 | . | 15 | . | TGCGCCAGCAGTCTCGTGGGCGGTGCTCAGGAGACCCAGTACTTC | CASSLVGGAQETQYF
TRBJ2-7 | TRBV27 | TRBD1 | 18 | few | TGTGCCAGCAGTTTCAGTTCGCCGGGACAGGGATTCTCCTACGAGCAGTACTTC | CASSFSSPGQGFSYEQYF
TRBJ2-7 | TRBV6-5 | TRBD2 | 14 | many | TGTGCCAGCAGTTACGCGGGGGGGAAGTACGAGCAGTACTTC | CASSYAGGKYEQYF
TRBJ1-1 | TRBV29-1 | TRBD1 | 15 | . | TGCAGCGTTATCGGTACAGGGGTTTCGGGCACTGAAGCTTTCTTT | CSVIGTGVSGTEAFF
TRBJ1-1 | TRBV19 | . | 13 | few | TGTGCCAGTAGTATTCAGTTCCAGGGTACAGCTTTCTTT | CASSIQFQGTAFF
TRBJ2-5 | TRBV5-1 | TRBD1 | 15 | . | TGCGCCAGCAGCTTGGCCATCGCAGGGGGAGAGACCCAGTACTTC | CASSLAIAGGETQYF
TRBJ2-2 | TRBV4-3 | TRBD2 | 18 | . | TGCGCCAGCAGCCCGTGGGCCCCGCGGGGGATTGACACCGGGGAGCTGTTTTTT | CASSPWAPRGIDTGELFF
TRBJ1-2 | TRBV19 | . | 12 | . | TGTGCCAGTAGTATAGATGAATATGGCTACACCTTC | CASSIDEYGYTF
TRBJ2-1 | TRBV30 | TRBD2 | 15 | . | TGTGCCTGGAGTGTGGATGGGCTAGCGGCCCGTGAGCAGTTCTTC | CAWSVDGLAAREQFF
TRBJ2-3 | TRBV5-1 | . | 15 | . | TGCGCCAGCAGCTTGGACGGGACCGAGACAGATACGCAGTATTTT | CASSLDGTETDTQYF
TRBJ2-6 | TRBV5-6 | . | 17 | few | TGTGCCAGCAGCTTCCTCGGCCTAGGTGCTGGGGCCAACGTCCTGACTTTC | CASSFLGLGAGANVLTF
TRBJ1-1 | TRBV30 | . | 14 | . | TGTGCCTGGACTTCTGGACTGGGGAACACTGAAGCTTTCTTT | CAWTSGLGNTEAFF
TRBJ2-7 | TRBV29-1 | . | 13 | once | TGCAGCGTTGGAGGTGTTAGTTCCTACGAGCAGTACTTC | CSVGGVSSYEQYF